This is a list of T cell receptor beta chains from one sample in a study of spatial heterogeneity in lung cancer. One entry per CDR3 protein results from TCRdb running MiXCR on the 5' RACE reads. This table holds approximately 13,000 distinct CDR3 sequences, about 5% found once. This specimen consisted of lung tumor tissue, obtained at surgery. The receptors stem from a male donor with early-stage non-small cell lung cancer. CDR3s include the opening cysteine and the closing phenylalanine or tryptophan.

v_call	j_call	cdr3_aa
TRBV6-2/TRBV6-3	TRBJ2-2	CASRQGSGELFF
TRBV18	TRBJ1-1	CASSPGEGRAEAFF
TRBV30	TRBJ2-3	CAWSLAGGGGDTQYF
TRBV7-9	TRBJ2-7	CASSNSRDEKEQYF
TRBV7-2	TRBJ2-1	CASSALAGEYNEQFF
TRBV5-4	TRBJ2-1	CASSLASGRDYNEQFF
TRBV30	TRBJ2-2	CAWSIANTGELFF
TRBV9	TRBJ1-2	CASSVGNRAYGYTF
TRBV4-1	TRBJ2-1	CASSQRFHEQFF
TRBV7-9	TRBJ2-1	CASSPQGKVRNEQFF